The rows below give T cell receptor beta chains drawn from one sample of a study of blood T cell repertoires in COVID-19. Method: immunoSEQ multiplex PCR; TCRdb's copy keeps in-frame clones and lacks some. The repertoire holds about 170,000 clones, with roughly 80% as singletons. Specimen: peripheral blood. The receptors come from a woman aged 80 or over with COVID-19, enrolled during active disease. CDR3s include the opening cysteine and the closing phenylalanine or tryptophan. D genes are given only for firm matches. Size is omitted from some rows. Given values are once, few, many or a class for expanded clones.

TRBJ2-2 TRBV4-2 . 14 . CASSQDRVSGELFF TGTGCCAGCAGCCAAGATCGAGTATCCGGGGAGCTGTTTTTT
TRBJ1-5 TRBV18 . 11 . CASSPGGPQHF TGTGCCAGCTCACCCGGGGGGCCCCAGCATTTT
TRBJ1-6 TRBV19 . 14 . CASSLSDSNSPLHF TGTGCCAGTAGTCTCTCCGACAGTAATTCACCCCTCCACTTT
TRBJ2-7 TRBV12-5 . 13 TRBD2 CASGLGTSYEQYF TGTGCTAGTGGTTTGGGGACTAGCTACGAGCAGTACTTC
TRBJ2-3 TRBV3-1/TRBV3-2 once 15 TRBD2 CASSPSGAAADTQYF TGTGCCAGCAGTCCTAGCGGGGCGGCGGCAGATACGCAGTATTTT
TRBJ2-3 TRBV5-1 . 15 . CASSLALAPTDTQYF TGCGCCAGCAGCTTGGCGCTAGCTCCCACAGATACGCAGTATTTT
TRBJ1-1 TRBV7-3 . 16 TRBD1 CASSLQPGQGNTEAFF TGTGCCAGCAGCTTACAACCGGGACAGGGAAACACTGAAGCTTTCTTT
TRBJ1-3 TRBV7-9 . 13 . CASTRTVGNTIYF TGTGCCAGCACCAGGACTGTTGGAAACACCATATATTTT
TRBJ2-1 TRBV6-4 . 14 TRBD2 CASRLTSDYNEQFF TGTGCCAGCAGGCTGACTAGCGACTACAATGAGCAGTTCTTC
TRBJ1-2 TRBV10-3 . 14 TRBD1 CAITGDRLAYGYTF TGTGCCATCACTGGGGACAGACTGGCATATGGCTACACCTTC
TRBJ2-5 TRBV19 . 13 . CASSIGRGETQYF TGTGCCAGTAGTATAGGTAGGGGAGAGACCCAGTACTTC
TRBJ2-7 TRBV27 . 13 . CASMGLGSSEQYF TGTGCCAGCATGGGGCTGGGTTCCTCCGAGCAGTACTTC
TRBJ1-5 TRBV12-3/TRBV12-4 . 12 . CASSWGTQPQHF TGTGCCAGCAGTTGGGGCACTCAGCCCCAGCATTTT
TRBJ1-4 TRBV7-8 . 15 TRBD1 CASSSRQGSGEKLFF TGTGCCAGCAGCTCCAGACAGGGGTCGGGTGAAAAACTGTTTTTT
TRBJ2-2 TRBV5-1 . 17 TRBD1 CASSFFTGTANTGELFF TGCGCCAGCAGCTTCTTTACCGGGACAGCGAACACCGGGGAGCTGTTTTTT
TRBJ1-1 TRBV5-6 . 14 TRBD1 CASSLGGPTGETWF TGTGCCAGCAGCTTGGGGGGCCCGACAGGGGAAACATGGTTT
TRBJ2-7 TRBV15 . 14 . CATSRDRGRYEQYF TGTGCCACCAGCAGAGACAGGGGTAGGTACGAGCAGTACTTC
TRBJ2-5 TRBV5-1 . 15 TRBD2 CASSLGAAGGETQYF TGCGCCAGCAGCTTGGGGGCAGCGGGGGGGGAGACCCAGTACTTC
TRBJ2-1 TRBV5-6 . 16 . CASSFPGARSYNEQFF TGTGCCAGCAGCTTTCCTGGGGCGAGGTCCTACAATGAGCAGTTCTTC
TRBJ1-1 TRBV5-1 . 15 . CASSALTGINTEAFF TGCGCCAGCTCGGCCTTAACAGGGATTAACACTGAAGCTTTCTTT
TRBJ1-1 TRBV25-1 . 15 . CASSESGTPNTEAFF TGTGCCAGCAGTGAATCCGGGACACCGAACACTGAAGCTTTCTTT
TRBJ1-1 TRBV11-3 . 14 TRBD1 CASSLGTANTEAFF TGTGCCAGCAGCTTGGGGACAGCGAACACTGAAGCTTTCTTT
TRBJ1-5 TRBV6-2/TRBV6-3 . 17 TRBD1 CASSFGIGTGKNQPQHF TGTGCCAGCAGTTTCGGTATCGGGACAGGGAAAAATCAGCCCCAGCATTTT
TRBJ2-1 TRBV7-2 once 15 TRBD2 CASSPAAGEDNEQFF TGTGCCAGCAGCCCGGCGGCGGGAGAGGACAATGAGCAGTTCTTC
TRBJ1-5 TRBV4-1 many 15 TRBD1 CASSQDATGGLPQHF TGCGCCAGCAGCCAAGATGCGACAGGGGGCTTGCCCCAGCATTTT
TRBJ2-1 TRBV6-6 . 11 . CASSPGYEQFF TGTGCCAGCAGCCCCGGGTATGAGCAGTTCTTC
TRBJ2-1 TRBV5-1 once 14 . CASSLVQGRHEQFF TGCGCCAGCAGCTTGGTACAGGGTAGACATGAGCAGTTCTTC
TRBJ1-1 TRBV5-4 . 15 TRBD1 CASSLGNRGNTEAFF TGTGCCAGCAGCTTGGGGAACAGGGGGAACACTGAAGCTTTCTTT
TRBJ1-1 TRBV2 . 11 . CASTGYTEAFF TGTGCCAGCACAGGGTACACTGAAGCTTTCTTT
TRBJ1-2 TRBV5-1 . 14 . CASSLTSEPGGYTF TGCGCCAGCAGCTTGACGTCTGAGCCCGGTGGCTACACCTTC
TRBJ1-2 TRBV28 . 14 . CASSWTALGDGYTF TGTGCCAGCAGTTGGACAGCCCTGGGGGATGGCTACACCTTC
TRBJ2-7 TRBV5-1 . 13 . CASSLVGQYEQYF TGCGCCAGCAGCTTGGTGGGGCAGTACGAGCAGTACTTC
TRBJ2-2 TRBV18 few 16 TRBD1 CASSLGTAGLTGELFF TGTGCCAGCTCACTCGGGACAGCCGGACTCACCGGGGAGCTGTTTTTT
TRBJ1-2 TRBV6-5 . 13 . CASRRDINYGYTF TGTGCCAGCAGGAGGGACATCAACTATGGCTACACCTTC
TRBJ1-5 TRBV19 . 15 . CASSPWGRESQPQHF TGTGCCAGTAGTCCCTGGGGCAGGGAATCCCAGCCCCAGCATTTT
TRBJ1-2 TRBV11-2 . 17 . CASSLDWDTAFNYGYTF TGTGCCAGCAGCTTAGATTGGGACACCGCTTTTAACTATGGCTACACCTTC
TRBJ1-2 TRBV6-5 few 15 . CASSYYAPWSSGYTF TGTGCCAGCAGTTACTATGCCCCCTGGTCTTCGGGATACACCTTC
TRBJ2-1 TRBV3-1/TRBV3-2 . 17 TRBD2 CASSQEKRGGPHNEQFF TGTGCCAGCAGCCAAGAAAAACGGGGGGGGCCACACAATGAGCAGTTCTTC
TRBJ2-1 TRBV7-2 . 14 TRBD2 CASSRRSGMNEQFF TGTGCCAGCAGCAGACGCAGCGGGATGAATGAGCAGTTCTTC